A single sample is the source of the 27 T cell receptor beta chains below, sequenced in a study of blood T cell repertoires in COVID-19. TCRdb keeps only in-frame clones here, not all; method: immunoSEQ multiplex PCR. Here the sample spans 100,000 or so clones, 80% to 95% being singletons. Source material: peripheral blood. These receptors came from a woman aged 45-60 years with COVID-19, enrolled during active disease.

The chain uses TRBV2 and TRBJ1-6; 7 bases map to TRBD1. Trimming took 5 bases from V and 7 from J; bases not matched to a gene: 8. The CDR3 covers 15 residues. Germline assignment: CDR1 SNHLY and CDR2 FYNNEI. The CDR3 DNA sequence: TGTGCCAGCAGTCAGGTTGGGACAGCCAATTCACCCCTCCACTTT. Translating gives CASSQVGTANSPLHF.

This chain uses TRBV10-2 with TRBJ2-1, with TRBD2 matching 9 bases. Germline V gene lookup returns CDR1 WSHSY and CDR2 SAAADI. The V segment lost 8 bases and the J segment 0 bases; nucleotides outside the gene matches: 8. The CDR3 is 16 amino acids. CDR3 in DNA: TGCGCCAGCGCGCGACTAGCGGCTAGCTCCTACAATGAGCAGTTCTTC. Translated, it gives CASARLAASSYNEQFF.

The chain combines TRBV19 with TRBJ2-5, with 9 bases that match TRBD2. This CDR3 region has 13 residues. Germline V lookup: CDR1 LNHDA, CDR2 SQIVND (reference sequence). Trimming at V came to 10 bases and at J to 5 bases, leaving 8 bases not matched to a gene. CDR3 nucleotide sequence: TGTGCCACCCATTCTAGCGGGGTGGAGACCCAGTACTTC. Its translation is CATHSSGVETQYF.

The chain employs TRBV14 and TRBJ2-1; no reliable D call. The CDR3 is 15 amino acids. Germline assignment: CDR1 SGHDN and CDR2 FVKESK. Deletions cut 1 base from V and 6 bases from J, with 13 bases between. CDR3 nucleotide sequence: TGTGCCAGCAGCCAAGGTGGCCTGCCGGGCAATGAGCAGTTCTTC. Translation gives CASSQGGLPGNEQFF.

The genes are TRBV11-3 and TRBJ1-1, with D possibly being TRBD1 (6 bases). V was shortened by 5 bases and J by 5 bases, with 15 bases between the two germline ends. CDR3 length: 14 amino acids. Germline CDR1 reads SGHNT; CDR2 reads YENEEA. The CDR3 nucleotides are TGTGCCAGCAGCCTCTTCAGGGGATCAACTGAAGCTTTCTTT. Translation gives CASSLFRGSTEAFF. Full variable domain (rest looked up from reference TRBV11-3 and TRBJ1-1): EAGVVQSPRYKIIEKKQPVAFWCNPISGHNTLYWYLQNLGQGPELLIRYENEEAVDDSQLPKDRFSAERLKGVDSTLKIQPAELGDSAVYLCASSLFRGSTEAFFGQGTRLTVV.

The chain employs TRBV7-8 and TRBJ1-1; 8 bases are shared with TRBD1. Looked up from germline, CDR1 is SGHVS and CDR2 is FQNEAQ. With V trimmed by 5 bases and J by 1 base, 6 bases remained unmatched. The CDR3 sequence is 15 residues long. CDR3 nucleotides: TGTGCCAGCAGCACGGACAGGGTGGGGAACACTGAAGCTTTCTTT. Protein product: CASSTDRVGNTEAFF.

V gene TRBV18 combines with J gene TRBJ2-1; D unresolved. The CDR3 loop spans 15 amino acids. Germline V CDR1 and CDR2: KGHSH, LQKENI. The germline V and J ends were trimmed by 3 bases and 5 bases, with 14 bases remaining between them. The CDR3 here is CASSPPEIPHNEQFF. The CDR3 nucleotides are TGTGCCAGCTCACCGCCCGAGATCCCTCACAATGAGCAGTTCTTC.

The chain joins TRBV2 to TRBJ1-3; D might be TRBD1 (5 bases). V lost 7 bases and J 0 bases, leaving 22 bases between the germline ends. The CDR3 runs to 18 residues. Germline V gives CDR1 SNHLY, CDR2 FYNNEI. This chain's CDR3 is CASKAAGGRTNSGNTIYF. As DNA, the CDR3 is TGTGCCAGCAAGGCGGCGGGGGGTAGAACAAACTCTGGAAACACCATATATTTT.

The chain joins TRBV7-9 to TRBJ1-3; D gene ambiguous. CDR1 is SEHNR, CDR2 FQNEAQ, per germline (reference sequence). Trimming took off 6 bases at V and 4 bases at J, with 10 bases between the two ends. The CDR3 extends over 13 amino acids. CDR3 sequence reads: CASRAGSGNTIYF. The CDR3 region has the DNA TGTGCCAGCAGGGCGGGGTCCGGAAACACCATATATTTT. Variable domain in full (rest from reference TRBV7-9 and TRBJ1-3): DTGVSQNPRHKITKRGQNVTFRCDPISEHNRLYWYRQTLGQGPEFLTYFQNEAQLEKSRLLSDRFSAERPKGSFSTLEIQRTEQGDSAMYLCASRAGSGNTIYFGEGSWLTVV.

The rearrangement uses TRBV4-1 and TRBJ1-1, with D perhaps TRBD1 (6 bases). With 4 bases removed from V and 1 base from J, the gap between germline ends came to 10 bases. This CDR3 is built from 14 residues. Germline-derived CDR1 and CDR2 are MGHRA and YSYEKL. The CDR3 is CASSLEDRNTEAFF. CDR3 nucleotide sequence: TGCGCCAGCAGCCTCGAGGACAGGAACACTGAAGCTTTCTTT.

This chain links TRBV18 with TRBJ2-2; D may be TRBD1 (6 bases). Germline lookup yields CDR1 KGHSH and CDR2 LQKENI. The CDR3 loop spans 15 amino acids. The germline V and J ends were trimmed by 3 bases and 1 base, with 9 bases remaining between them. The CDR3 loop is CASSPDRRNTGELFF. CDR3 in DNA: TGTGCCAGCTCACCCGACAGGAGGAACACCGGGGAGCTGTTTTTT.

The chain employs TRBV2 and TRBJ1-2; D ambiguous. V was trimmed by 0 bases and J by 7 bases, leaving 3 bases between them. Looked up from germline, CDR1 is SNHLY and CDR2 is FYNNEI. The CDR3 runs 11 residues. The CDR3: CASSEAFGYTF. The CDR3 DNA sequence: TGTGCCAGCAGTGAAGCCTTTGGCTACACCTTC.

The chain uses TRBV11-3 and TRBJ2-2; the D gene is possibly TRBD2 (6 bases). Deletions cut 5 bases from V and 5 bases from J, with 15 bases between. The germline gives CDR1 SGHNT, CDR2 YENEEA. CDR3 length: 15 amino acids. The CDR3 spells CASSPRGGRTGELFF. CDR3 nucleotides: TGTGCCAGCAGCCCGCGTGGGGGGAGGACCGGGGAGCTGTTTTTT.

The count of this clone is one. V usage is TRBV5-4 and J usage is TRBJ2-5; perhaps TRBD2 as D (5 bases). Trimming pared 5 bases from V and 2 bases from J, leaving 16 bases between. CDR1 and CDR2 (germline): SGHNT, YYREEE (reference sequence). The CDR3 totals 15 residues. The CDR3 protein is CASRQSGYLQETQYF. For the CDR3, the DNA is TGTGCCAGCAGGCAGAGCGGCTACCTACAAGAGACCCAGTACTTC.

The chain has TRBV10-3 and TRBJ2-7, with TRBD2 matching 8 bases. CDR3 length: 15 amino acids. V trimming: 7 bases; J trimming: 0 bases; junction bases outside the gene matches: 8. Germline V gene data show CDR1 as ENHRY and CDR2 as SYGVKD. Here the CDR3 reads CAINLGLDSSYEQYF. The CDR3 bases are TGTGCCATCAACTTGGGACTAGATTCCTCCTACGAGCAGTACTTC.

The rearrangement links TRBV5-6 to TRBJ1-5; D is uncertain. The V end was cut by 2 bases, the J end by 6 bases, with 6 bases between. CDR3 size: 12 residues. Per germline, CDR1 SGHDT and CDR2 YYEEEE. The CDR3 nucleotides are TGTGCCAGCAGCTTTTCGGGTCAGCCCCAGCATTTT. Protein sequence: CASSFSGQPQHF.

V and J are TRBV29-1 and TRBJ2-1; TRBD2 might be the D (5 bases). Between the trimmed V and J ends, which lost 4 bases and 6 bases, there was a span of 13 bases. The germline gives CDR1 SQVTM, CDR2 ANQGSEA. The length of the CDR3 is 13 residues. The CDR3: CSVGGVGLNEQFF. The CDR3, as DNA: TGCAGCGTTGGGGGAGTGGGCCTCAATGAGCAGTTCTTC.

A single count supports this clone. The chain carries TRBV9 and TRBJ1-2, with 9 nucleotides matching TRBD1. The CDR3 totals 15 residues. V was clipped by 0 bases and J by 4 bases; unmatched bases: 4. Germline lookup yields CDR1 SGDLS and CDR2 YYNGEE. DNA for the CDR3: TGTGCCAGCAGCGTAGAGACAGGGGGAGGCTATGGCTACACCTTC. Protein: CASSVETGGGYGYTF.

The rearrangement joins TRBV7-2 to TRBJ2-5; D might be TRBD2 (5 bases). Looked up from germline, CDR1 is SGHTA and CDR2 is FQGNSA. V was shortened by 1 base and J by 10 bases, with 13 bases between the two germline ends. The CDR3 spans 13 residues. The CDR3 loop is CASSLEFQRDQYF. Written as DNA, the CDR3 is TGTGCCAGCAGCTTAGAGTTCCAGAGGGACCAGTACTTC.

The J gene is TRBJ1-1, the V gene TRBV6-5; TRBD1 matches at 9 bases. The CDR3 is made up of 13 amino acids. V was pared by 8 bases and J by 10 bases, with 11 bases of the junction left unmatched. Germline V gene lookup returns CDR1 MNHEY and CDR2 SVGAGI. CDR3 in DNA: TGTGCCAGCCACTTGACACAGGGGGCGCCAGCTTTCTTT. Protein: CASHLTQGAPAFF.

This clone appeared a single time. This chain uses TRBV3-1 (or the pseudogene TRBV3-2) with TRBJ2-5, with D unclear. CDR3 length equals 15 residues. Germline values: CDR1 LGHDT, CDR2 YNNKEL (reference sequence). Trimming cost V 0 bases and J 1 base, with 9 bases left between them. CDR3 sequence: CASSQDQSSQETQYF. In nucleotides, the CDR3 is TGTGCCAGCAGCCAAGACCAGTCCAGCCAAGAGACCCAGTACTTC.

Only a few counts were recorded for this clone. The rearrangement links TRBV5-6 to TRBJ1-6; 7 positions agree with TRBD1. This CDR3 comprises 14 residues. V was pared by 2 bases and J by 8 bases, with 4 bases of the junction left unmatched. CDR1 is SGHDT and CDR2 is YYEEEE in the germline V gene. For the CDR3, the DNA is TGTGCCAGCAGCTTAGGAGACAGGGATTCACCCCTCCACTTT. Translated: CASSLGDRDSPLHF.

The CDR3: CASNTRGGGETQYF. In DNA form, the CDR3 reads TGTGCCAGTAATACGAGGGGCGGAGGGGAGACCCAGTACTTC. This chain links TRBV19 with TRBJ2-5, with TRBD2 as a possible D gene (6 bases). CDR3 length equals 14 residues. Trimming stripped 7 bases from V and 5 bases from J, with 17 bases between. Germline V CDR1 and CDR2: LNHDA, SQIVND (reference sequence).

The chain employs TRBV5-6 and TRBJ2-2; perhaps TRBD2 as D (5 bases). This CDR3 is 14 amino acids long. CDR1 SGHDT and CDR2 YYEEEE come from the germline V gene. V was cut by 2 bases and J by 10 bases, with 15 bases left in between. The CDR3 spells CASSFVGGVLELFF. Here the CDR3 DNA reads TGTGCCAGCAGCTTCGTCGGAGGAGTACTGGAGCTGTTTTTT.

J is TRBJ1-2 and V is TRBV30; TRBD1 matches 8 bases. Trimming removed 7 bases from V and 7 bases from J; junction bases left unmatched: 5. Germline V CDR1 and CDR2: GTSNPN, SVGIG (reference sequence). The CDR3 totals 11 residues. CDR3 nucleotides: TGTGCCTTCGGACAGGGCGCTGGCTACACCTTC. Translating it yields CAFGQGAGYTF.

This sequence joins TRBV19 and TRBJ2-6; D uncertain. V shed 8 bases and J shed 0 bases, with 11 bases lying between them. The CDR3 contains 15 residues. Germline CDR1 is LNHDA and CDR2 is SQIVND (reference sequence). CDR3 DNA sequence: TGTGCCAGTGAAGACTGGAGCTCTGGGGCCAACGTCCTGACTTTC. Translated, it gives CASEDWSSGANVLTF.

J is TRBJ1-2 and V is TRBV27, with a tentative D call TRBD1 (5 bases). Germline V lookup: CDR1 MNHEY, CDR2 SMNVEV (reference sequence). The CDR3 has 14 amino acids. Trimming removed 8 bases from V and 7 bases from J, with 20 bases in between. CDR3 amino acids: CASGGNGGRGGYTF. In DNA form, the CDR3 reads TGTGCCAGCGGGGGGAATGGGGGTCGTGGTGGCTACACCTTC.